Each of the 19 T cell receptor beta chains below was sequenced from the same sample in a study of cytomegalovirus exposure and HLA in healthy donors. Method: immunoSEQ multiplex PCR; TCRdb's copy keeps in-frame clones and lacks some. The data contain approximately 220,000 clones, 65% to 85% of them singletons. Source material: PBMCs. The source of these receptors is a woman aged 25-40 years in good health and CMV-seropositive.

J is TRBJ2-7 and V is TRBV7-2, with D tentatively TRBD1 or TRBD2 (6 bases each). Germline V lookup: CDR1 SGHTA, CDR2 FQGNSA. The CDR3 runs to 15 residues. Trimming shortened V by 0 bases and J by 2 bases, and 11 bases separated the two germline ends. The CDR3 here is CASSLALGGPYEQYF. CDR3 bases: TGTGCCAGCAGCTTAGCGCTCGGGGGCCCCTACGAGCAGTACTTC.

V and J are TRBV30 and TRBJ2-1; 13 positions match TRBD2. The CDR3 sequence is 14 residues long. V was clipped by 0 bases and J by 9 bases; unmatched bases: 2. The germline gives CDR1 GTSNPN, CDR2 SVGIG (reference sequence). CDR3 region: CAWSVRLAGGEQFF. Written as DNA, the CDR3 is TGTGCCTGGAGTGTAAGACTAGCGGGAGGTGAGCAGTTCTTC.

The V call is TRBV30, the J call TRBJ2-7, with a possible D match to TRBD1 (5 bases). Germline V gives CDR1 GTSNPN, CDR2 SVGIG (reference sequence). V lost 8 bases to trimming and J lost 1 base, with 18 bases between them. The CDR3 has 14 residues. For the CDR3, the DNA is TGTGCCGGAACCGGCCTGACAGTATCCTACGAGCAGTACTTC. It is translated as CAGTGLTVSYEQYF.

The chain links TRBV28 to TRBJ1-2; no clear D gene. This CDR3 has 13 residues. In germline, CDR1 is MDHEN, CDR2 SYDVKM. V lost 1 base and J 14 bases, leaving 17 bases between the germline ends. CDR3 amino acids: CASSLSQTVASTF. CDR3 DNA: TGTGCCAGCAGTTTATCTCAGACGGTGGCTTCAACCTTC.

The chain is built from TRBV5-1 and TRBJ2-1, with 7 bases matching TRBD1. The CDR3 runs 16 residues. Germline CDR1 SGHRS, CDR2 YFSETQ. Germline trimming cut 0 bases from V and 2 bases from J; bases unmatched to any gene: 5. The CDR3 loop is CASSLDQGVAYNEQFF. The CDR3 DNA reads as TGCGCCAGCAGCTTGGACCAGGGGGTGGCCTACAATGAGCAGTTCTTC.

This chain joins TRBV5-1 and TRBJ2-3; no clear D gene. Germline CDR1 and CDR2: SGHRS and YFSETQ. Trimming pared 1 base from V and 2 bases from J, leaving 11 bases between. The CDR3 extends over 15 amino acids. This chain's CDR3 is CASSLKPGYTDTQYF. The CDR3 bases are TGCGCCAGCAGCTTGAAACCGGGCTACACAGATACGCAGTATTTT.

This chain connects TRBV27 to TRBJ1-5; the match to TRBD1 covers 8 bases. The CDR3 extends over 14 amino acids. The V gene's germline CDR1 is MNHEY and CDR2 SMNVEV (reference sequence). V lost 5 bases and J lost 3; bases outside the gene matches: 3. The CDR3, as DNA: TGTGCCAGCAGTCTACAGGGGGACAATCAGCCCCAGCATTTT. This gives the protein CASSLQGDNQPQHF.

CDR3 nucleotide sequence: TGTGCCAGCAGTTCGCCCCCCGACTCGTCGAGTGGCTACACCTTC. Its translation is CASSSPPDSSSGYTF. The chain couples TRBV28 to TRBJ1-2; D gene uncertain. Between the trimmed V and J ends, which lost 4 bases and 7 bases, there was a span of 19 bases. The germline gives CDR1 MDHEN, CDR2 SYDVKM. The CDR3 covers 15 residues.

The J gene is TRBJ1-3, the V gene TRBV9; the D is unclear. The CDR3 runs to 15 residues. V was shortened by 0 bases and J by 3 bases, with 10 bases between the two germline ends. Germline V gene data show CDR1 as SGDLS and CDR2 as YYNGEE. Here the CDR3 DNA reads TGTGCCAGCAGCGTAGATGGAGGAGTTGGAAACACCATATATTTT. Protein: CASSVDGGVGNTIYF. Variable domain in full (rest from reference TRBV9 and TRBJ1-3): DSGVTQTPKHLITATGQRVTLRCSPRSGDLSVYWYQQSLDQGLQFLIQYYNGEERAKGNILERFSAQQFPDLHSELNLSSLELGDSALYFCASSVDGGVGNTIYFGEGSWLTVV.

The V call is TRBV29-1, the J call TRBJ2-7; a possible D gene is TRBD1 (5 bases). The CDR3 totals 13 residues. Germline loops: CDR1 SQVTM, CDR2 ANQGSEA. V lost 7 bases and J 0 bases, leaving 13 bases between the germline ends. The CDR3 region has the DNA TGCAGCGCCCTCCGACAGAGCTCCTACGAGCAGTACTTC. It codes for CSALRQSSYEQYF.

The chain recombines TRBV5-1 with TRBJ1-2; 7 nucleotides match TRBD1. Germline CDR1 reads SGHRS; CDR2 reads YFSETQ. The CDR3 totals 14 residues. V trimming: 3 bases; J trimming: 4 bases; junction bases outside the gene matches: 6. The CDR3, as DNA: TGCGCCAGCAGCTCCGGACAGGTTTTCTATGGCTACACCTTC. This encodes CASSSGQVFYGYTF.

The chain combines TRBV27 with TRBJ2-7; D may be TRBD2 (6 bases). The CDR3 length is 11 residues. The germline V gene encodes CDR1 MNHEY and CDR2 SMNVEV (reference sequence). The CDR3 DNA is TGTCCCGGGGGTAAGGTAGTCCGGCGGTACTTC. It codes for CPGGKVVRRYF.

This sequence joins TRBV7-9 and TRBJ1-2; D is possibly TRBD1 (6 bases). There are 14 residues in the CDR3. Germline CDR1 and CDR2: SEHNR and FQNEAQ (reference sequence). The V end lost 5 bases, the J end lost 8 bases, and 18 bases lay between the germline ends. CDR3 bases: TGTGCCAGCAGCGCATCAGGGACAACGGTCGGCTACACCTTC. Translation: CASSASGTTVGYTF.

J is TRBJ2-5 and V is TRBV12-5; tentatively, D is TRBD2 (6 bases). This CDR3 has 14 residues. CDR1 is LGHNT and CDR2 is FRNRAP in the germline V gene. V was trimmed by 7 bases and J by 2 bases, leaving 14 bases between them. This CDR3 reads CASAPPSAQETQYF. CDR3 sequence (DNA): TGTGCTAGTGCCCCACCTAGCGCGCAAGAGACCCAGTACTTC.

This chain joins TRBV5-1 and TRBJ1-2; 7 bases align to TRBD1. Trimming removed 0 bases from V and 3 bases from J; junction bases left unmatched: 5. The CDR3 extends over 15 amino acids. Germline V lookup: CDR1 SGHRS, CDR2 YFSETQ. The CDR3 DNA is TGCGCCAGCAGCTTGGGAGGGGGCGGCGACTATGGCTACACCTTC. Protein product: CASSLGGGGDYGYTF.

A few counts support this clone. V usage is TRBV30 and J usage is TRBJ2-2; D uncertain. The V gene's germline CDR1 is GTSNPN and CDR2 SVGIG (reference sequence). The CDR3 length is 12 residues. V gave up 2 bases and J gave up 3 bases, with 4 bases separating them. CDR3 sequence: CAWSLDTGELFF. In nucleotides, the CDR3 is TGTGCCTGGAGTTTAGACACCGGGGAGCTGTTTTTT.

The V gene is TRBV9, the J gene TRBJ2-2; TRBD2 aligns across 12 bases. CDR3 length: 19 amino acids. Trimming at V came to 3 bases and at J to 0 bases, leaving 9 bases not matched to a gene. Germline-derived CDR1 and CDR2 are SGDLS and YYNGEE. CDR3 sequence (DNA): TGTGCCAGCAGCGGGCCTAGCGGGAGGGTCCTGACGAACACCGGGGAGCTGTTTTTT. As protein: CASSGPSGRVLTNTGELFF.

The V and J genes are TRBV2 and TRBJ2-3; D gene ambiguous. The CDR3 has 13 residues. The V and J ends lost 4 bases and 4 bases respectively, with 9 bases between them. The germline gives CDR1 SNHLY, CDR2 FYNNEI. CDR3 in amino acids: CASSADLADTQYF. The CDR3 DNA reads TGTGCCAGCAGTGCCGACCTCGCAGATACGCAGTATTTT.

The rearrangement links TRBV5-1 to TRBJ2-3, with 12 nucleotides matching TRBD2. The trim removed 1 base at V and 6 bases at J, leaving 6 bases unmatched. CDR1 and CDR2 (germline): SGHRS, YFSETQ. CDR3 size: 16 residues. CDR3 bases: TGCGCCAGCAGCTTGAGACTAGCGGGAGCGGGGGATACGCAGTATTTT. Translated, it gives CASSLRLAGAGDTQYF. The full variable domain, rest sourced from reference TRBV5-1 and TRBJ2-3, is KAGVTQTPRYLIKTRGQQVTLSCSPISGHRSVSWYQQTPGQGLQFLFEYFSETQRNKGNFPGRFSGRQFSNSRSEMNVSTLELGDSALYLCASSLRLAGAGDTQYFGPGTRLTVL.